This entry is about one T cell receptor beta chain. The antigen this receptor binds is unknown. No quality values exist for individual bases; no much larger clone is one base distant. This specimen comes from a study of T cell responses to AZD1222 COVID-19 vaccine (dated by TCRdb to the early 2020s). Regarding the study in general: Because spike-specific TCR depth and breadth did not differ between the two schedules, AZD1222 recipients who got a second dose at roughly 4 weeks were pooled with those who got a second dose at roughly 12 weeks. Enrollment into the trials was organized by age into subgroups of 18-55, 56-69 and 70-plus years, and those subgroups contained approximately 150, 30 and 60 TCR-sequenced participants, respectively. TCR sequencing was performed for 233 trial participants, of whom about 200 were given two doses of AZD1222 and around 25 were given two doses of MenACWY control vaccine.

The germline V gene encodes CDR1 SGDLS and CDR2 YYNGEE. Between the V and J ends, shortened by 0 bases and 2 bases respectively, the junction contains 5 bases. Measured from the cysteine to the phenylalanine, the CDR3 is 13 residues long. Kept here is only the CDR3 DNA, which spans 39 bases and is read in frame from base 1. Findings and caveats that apply to the study as a whole: Participants were mostly white British, with more females than males. The authors suggested clonal diversity may have been underestimated. The 56-69-year group was small, and its depth increase did not reach significance, likely because of low power. No day 14 peak-response samples were available, so repertoires were characterized only after the peak T cell response. Conclusions about previously exposed vaccinees were limited because only six AZD1222 recipients were SARS-CoV-2 seropositive at baseline. CD4 TCRs associated with the vaccine covered the entire spike protein, and the dominant responses were in regions 160-218 and 743-854. Epitopes outside the regions mutated in the B.1.351 and B.1.1.7 variants were reportedly recognized by nearly half of the unique spike-specific TCRs. After two AZD1222 doses, both the breadth and the depth of spike-specific TCRs were significantly higher than at day 0 and than in MenACWY recipients.

The CDR3 regions of human TCRbeta chains were analyzed by immunosequencing. Per the source publication's procedure: TCRs in the repertoires were compared against a reference library of SARS-CoV-2-specific TCRs that had been generated with the MIRA antigen-specificity platform. Breadth was defined as the fraction of unique TCRs that were SARS-CoV-2-associated, and depth was defined as the fraction of total T cells that were SARS-CoV-2-associated. Each spike-specific TCR was assigned to its reactive spike region and to a CD4 or CD8 class using the MIRA data. Log10-transformed breadth and depth values were compared by one-way ANOVA with Sidak's multiple comparisons tests. Sourced from immuneACCESS, this table was stored by TCRdb with only in-frame sequences that have V and J called. A share of the clones is absent; for the studies checked, an unresolved V gene accounts for under half, and the remainder has no known explanation. V, J and clone size are taken as reported in that table, and D and trimming were inferred from the DNA itself. For this sample the table gives approximately 100,000 clones, of which around 90% were detected only once. Around 1.2% of the sample comes from the top ten.

According to the study, the label for this sample's time point signals: baseline before first vaccination. Samples from vaccinated people were obtained from the UK trials COV001 and COV002, which included a single-blind randomized controlled phase 2/3 trial of AZD1222 (ChAdOx1 nCoV-19) in healthy adults. Trial participant PBMC samples were collected at day 0 and day 28 after the second dose for TCRbeta chain sequencing. This TCR was recovered from an adult in good health. This sample comprised peripheral blood, obtained on day 0 of AZD1222 vaccination. The sequence is built from TRBV9 and TRBJ2-5; the D gene is perhaps TRBD1, on 5 matching bases. The CDR3 sequence is CASSVGQQETQYF. In nucleotides, the sequence is TGTGCCAGCAGCGTAGGACAGCAAGAGACCCAGTACTTC. With all but the CDR3 taken from the reference TRBV9 and TRBJ2-5 genes, the full variable domain is: DSGVTQTPKHLITATGQRVTLRCSPRSGDLSVYWYQQSLDQGLQFLIQYYNGEERAKGNILERFSAQQFPDLHSELNLSSLELGDSALYFCASSVGQQETQYFGPGTRLLVL.